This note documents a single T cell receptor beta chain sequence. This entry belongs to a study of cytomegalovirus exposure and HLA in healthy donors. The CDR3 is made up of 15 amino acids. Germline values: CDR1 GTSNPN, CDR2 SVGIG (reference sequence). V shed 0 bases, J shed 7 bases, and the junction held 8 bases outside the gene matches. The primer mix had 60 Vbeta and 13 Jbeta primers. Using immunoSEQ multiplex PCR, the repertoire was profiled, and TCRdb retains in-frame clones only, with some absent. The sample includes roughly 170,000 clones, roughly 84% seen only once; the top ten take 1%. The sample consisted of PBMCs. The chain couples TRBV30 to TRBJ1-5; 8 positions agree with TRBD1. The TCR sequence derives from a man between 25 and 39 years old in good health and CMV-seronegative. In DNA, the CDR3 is TGTGCCTGGAGTGTAACGGACAGGGTCGGGCAGCCCCAGCATTTT. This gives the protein CAWSVTDRVGQPQHF.